This TCR beta chain is drawn from a study of vaccination and CD4 T cells after COVID-19 (dated by TCRdb to 2021 to 2024). Background on the whole study: The convalescent cohort comprised six males and four females, including two Hispanic individuals, seven Caucasians, two Asians and one multiracial person. The spike-specific CD4+ TCR repertoire was compared before and after mRNA vaccination in around ten COVID-19 convalescent patients and several infection-naive healthy vaccine recipients. Memory CD4+ T cell crossreactivity between SARS-CoV-2 and common cold coronavirus spike proteins was assessed at the TCR clonotype level in an earlier paper using these donors. For stimulating the cultures, overlapping spike peptide pools were used, derived from SARS-CoV-2 as well as from the common cold coronaviruses HCoV-NL63, HCoV-OC43 and HCoV-229E. Two doses of either the Pfizer-BioNTech BNT162b2 vaccine (n=8) or the Moderna mRNA-1273 vaccine (n=2) were administered to participants. As controls, cultures received a CEFX viral epitope pool (the positive control), an HIV-1 Nef peptide pool (the negative control), or no peptide at all. Post-COVID blood samples from convalescent patients were collected a median of around 100 days after diagnosis, with a range of roughly 35 to 180 days. Post-vaccine blood samples were collected a median of about 72 days after the second vaccine dose, ranging from about 13 to 241 days. Broad study findings and their caveats: Although the median number of SARS-CoV-2-reactive clonotypes went up from approximately 20 after infection to 38 after vaccination, the increase was not significant. The study included relatively few convalescent patients and did not analyze early timepoints after natural infection. In convalescent patients, a median roughly 85% of post-vaccine SARS-CoV-2-reactive clones were detected only after vaccination, and vaccine-specific priming was suggested by this finding. Nearly all vaccine-specific clones in convalescent patients (304 of 307) were mono-reactive for SARS-CoV-2 spike rather than cross-reactive with common cold coronaviruses.

Library creation used PCR. TCR sequencing of DNA from cultured CD4+ T cells used the Oncomine TCR Beta short-read assay at the Johns Hopkins FTIC core. Genomic DNA was extracted from the cultured CD4+ T cells with the QIAamp micro DNA kit. Oncomine TCR Beta libraries from cultured CD4+ T cells were pooled using unique dual indexes and sequenced on an Illumina iSeq 100. Processing in the source paper ran as follows. Non-productive sequences were removed, and CDR3s that did not start with C, did not end with F or W, or were shorter than 7 amino acids were discarded. The MANAFEST web application identified antigen-specific clonotypes by comparing peptide-stimulated wells against reference wells and other culture wells. An FDR below 0.05, an odds ratio above 5, and a productive frequency above 0.1% in at least two of three replicate wells were required for clones to be considered positive. A clonotype counted as cross-reactive if it showed significant expansion both in the SARS-CoV-2 spike wells and in at least one common cold coronavirus spike condition. Similarity between CDR3 sequences was evaluated in R version 3.6.1 using Levenshtein distances (stringdist) and unrooted phylogenetic trees (ape). TCRdb applied fastp at Q25 and MiXCR to the public reads, then kept only in-frame beta chains. Records with the same CDR3 protein are collapsed into one entry carrying the most frequent genes and DNA. The authors' filters were not applied to this entry. Across this sample there are 9,500 or so distinct CDR3 sequences, with 28% seen only once. Around 27% of the sample lies in the top ten.

Comment on this clonotype: Its antigen is currently not known. No much larger clone exists at a distance of one base, and base qualities are not known.

CDR1 and CDR2, per the germline V gene, are KGHDR and SFDVKD. After removal of 3 bases from V and 6 bases from J, the junction retains 6 bases not matched to a gene. The CDR3 sequence holds 16 residues, the cysteine and phenylalanine included. The DNA shown is the 48-base CDR3, in frame from base 1. This specimen's treatment or condition label, per the study, means: approximately nine-day PBMC culture with coronavirus spike peptide pools or control peptides (ViraFEST assay). CD4+ T cells from unexposed donors were collected before the COVID-19 pandemic (2011-2018). The ViraFEST assay was used in the study, in which antigen-specific T cells were expanded with peptide pools and expanded clonotypes were subsequently identified by TCR sequencing. PBMCs were cultured at a few million per well in IMDM supplemented with approximately 4.7% human AB serum and around 10 IU/ml IL-2, with approximately 9.2 ug/ml peptide pools added. On days 3 and 7, half of the culture medium was replaced with fresh IL-2-containing medium. Once the cells had been in culture for less than 11 days, the EasySep CD4+ T cell isolation kit was used to isolate CD4+ T cells by negative selection. As cell number allowed, CD4+ T cells from unexposed donors were tested for reactivity to SARS-CoV-2 S and N and to four common cold coronavirus spike pools. Ficoll-Paque Plus gradient centrifugation was used to isolate PBMCs from whole blood, and the isolated PBMCs were then either used fresh or cryopreserved at -140C. Each culture condition was generally run in triplicate wells. The leukapheresis product used for the unexposed donors was purchased from a commercial source.

The TCR originated in a human donor in good health. Sequenced material: CD4+ T cells from blood, cultured in vitro. The V and J genes are TRBV24-1 and TRBJ2-1, with 11 bases in between that match TRBD2. The CDR3 protein is CATSDPLLAGVNEQFF. The DNA sequence is TGTGCCACCAGTGATCCCCTACTAGCGGGAGTCAATGAGCAGTTCTTC.